The rows below give T cell receptor beta chains drawn from one sample of a study of cytomegalovirus exposure and HLA in healthy donors. TCRdb keeps only in-frame clones here, not all; method: immunoSEQ multiplex PCR. This repertoire shows 100,000 to 150,000 clones, roughly four fifths found once; its top ten account for 1.5% to 2.5%. The source material was PBMCs. These receptors all stem from a man aged 50 to 59 in good health and CMV-seronegative. CDR3s include the opening cysteine and the closing phenylalanine or tryptophan. The order of the fields is D gene, J gene, clone size, CDR3 length, V gene, CDR3 DNA, CDR3 protein. A D gene is named only where the DNA matches it firmly. The size entry is marked missing in some rows and otherwise reads once, few, many or a size class.

>.|TRBJ1-1|.|14|TRBV7-2
TGTGCCAGCAGCTCGCAGGTAATGAACACTGAAGCTTTCTTT
CASSSQVMNTEAFF
>TRBD2|TRBJ2-3|.|16|TRBV7-2
TGTGCCAGCAGCTATACTAGCGGGGGGACCACAGATACGCAGTATTTT
CASSYTSGGTTDTQYF
>TRBD1|TRBJ2-6|few|16|TRBV6-1
TGTGCCAGCAGTGGTGGACAGGGATCTGGGGCCAACGTCCTGACTTTC
CASSGGQGSGANVLTF
>.|TRBJ1-2|.|18|TRBV15
TGTGCCACCAGCAGAGTGGTACTTAAGAGCGATCCTAACTATGGCTACACCTTC
CATSRVVLKSDPNYGYTF
>TRBD1|TRBJ2-7|.|14|TRBV2
TGTGCCAGCAGTCCCCGGACAGGGGGCCACGAGCAGTACTTC
CASSPRTGGHEQYF
>.|TRBJ1-4|few|13|TRBV4-2
TGTGCCAGCAGCCCCCCCTCCGGGGAAAAACTGTTTTTT
CASSPPSGEKLFF
>.|TRBJ1-4|.|14|TRBV7-6
TGTGCCAGCAGCTTAGGGGGAGGCGATGAAAAACTGTTTTTT
CASSLGGGDEKLFF
>.|TRBJ2-1|few|15|TRBV7-9
TGTGCCAGCAGCGCGCGGACTACCGCCTACAATGAGCAGTTCTTC
CASSARTTAYNEQFF
>TRBD1|TRBJ1-5|.|16|TRBV4-1
TGCGCCAGCAGCCATCCGGGACAGGGGGCGCATCAGCCCCAGCATTTT
CASSHPGQGAHQPQHF
>.|TRBJ2-1|.|12|TRBV7-2
TGTGCCAGCAGCTTAATGGTGAGTGAGCAGTTCTTC
CASSLMVSEQFF
>TRBD1|TRBJ2-1|few|15|TRBV7-2
TGTGCCAGCAGCTTAGGACAGGGGCCCTACAATGAGCAGTTCTTC
CASSLGQGPYNEQFF
>TRBD1|TRBJ2-2|.|14|TRBV5-1
TGCGCCAGCAGCTTGCAGGGGGACACCGGGGAGCTGTTTTTT
CASSLQGDTGELFF
>.|TRBJ1-6|.|14|TRBV2
TGTGCCAGCAGTGAAGTTGGGAGTAATTCACCCCTCCACTTT
CASSEVGSNSPLHF
>.|TRBJ2-7|.|11|TRBV28
TGTGCCAGCAGTTACGAGGGAAGGCAGTACTTC
CASSYEGRQYF
>TRBD1|TRBJ1-1|.|14|TRBV25-1
TGTGCCAGCAGTAAGACAGGGGGGGACACTGAAGCTTTCTTT
CASSKTGGDTEAFF
>TRBD1|TRBJ1-5|few|13|TRBV19
TGTGCCAGTAGTCCGGACAGGGATCAGCCCCAGCATTTT
CASSPDRDQPQHF
>.|TRBJ2-4|.|14|TRBV7-2
TGTGCCAGCAGCTTAGACTTAGCCAAAAACATTCAGTACTTC
CASSLDLAKNIQYF
>TRBD2|TRBJ2-3|few|15|TRBV5-4
TGTGCCAGCAGTCGAACTAGCGGGATCACAGATACGCAGTATTTT
CASSRTSGITDTQYF
>TRBD1|TRBJ2-1|few|16|TRBV27
TGTGCCAGCAGTTTATTAGGGGGACAGGGTCCCAATGAGCAGTTCTTC
CASSLLGGQGPNEQFF
>TRBD1|TRBJ2-3|.|15|TRBV2
TGTGCCAGCAGGCAATCACAGGGGTTCCCAGATACGCAGTATTTT
CASRQSQGFPDTQYF
>TRBD1|TRBJ1-1|few|15|TRBV9
TGTGCCAGCAGCCTTATCGGGACAGGGAACACTGAAGCTTTCTTT
CASSLIGTGNTEAFF
>TRBD1|TRBJ2-1|.|14|TRBV11-3
TGTGCCAGCAGCTCCGGGACAGATTACAATGAGCAGTTCTTC
CASSSGTDYNEQFF
>.|TRBJ2-2|.|14|TRBV18
TGTGCCAGCTCACGAGGTATCCTCACCGGGGAGCTGTTTTTT
CASSRGILTGELFF
>.|TRBJ2-3|.|14|TRBV6-4
TGTGCCAGCAGTGTGGCGGTAGGCACAGATACGCAGTATTTT
CASSVAVGTDTQYF
>TRBD1|TRBJ1-1|.|13|TRBV9
TGTGCCAGCAGCACCCCAGGGGGCGATGAAGCTTTCTTT
CASSTPGGDEAFF
>TRBD1|TRBJ1-4|.|13|TRBV6-5
TGTGCCAGCAAAACAGGGGACAATGAAAAACTGTTTTTT
CASKTGDNEKLFF
>TRBD1|TRBJ2-2|.|16|TRBV5-1
TGCGCCAGCAACCAACAGGGGGCCCTCTTTACCGGGGAGCTGTTTTTT
CASNQQGALFTGELFF
>TRBD1|TRBJ2-7|.|16|TRBV7-2
TGTGCCAGCAGCCCGCACCTGGACAGGGTCGTTCACGAGCAGTACTTC
CASSPHLDRVVHEQYF
>.|TRBJ2-3|.|14|TRBV11-2
TGTGCCAGCAGCCTGAGCGGGAGCACAGATACGCAGTATTTT
CASSLSGSTDTQYF
>TRBD2|TRBJ2-1|.|18|TRBV2
TGTGCCAGCAGTCCGGGGGGAACTAGCGGGGGGCTCTACAATGAGCAGTTCTTC
CASSPGGTSGGLYNEQFF
>.|TRBJ1-1|few|13|TRBV19
TGTGCCAGTAGCTTGAGGGTGAACACTGAAGCTTTCTTT
CASSLRVNTEAFF
>.|TRBJ2-4|.|14|TRBV5-4
TGTGCCAGCAGCTTGGCGGGGGCCAAAAACATTCAGTACTTC
CASSLAGAKNIQYF
>.|TRBJ2-1|.|14|TRBV11-2
TGTGCCAGCAGCTTAGCGGGAGTATACAATGAGCAGTTCTTC
CASSLAGVYNEQFF
>TRBD1|TRBJ2-7|once|14|TRBV2
TGTGCCAGCAGTGGTTCGGGACAGAACTACGAGCAGTACTTC
CASSGSGQNYEQYF
>.|TRBJ1-4|few|15|TRBV9
TGTGCCAGCAGCCCTCGGGGGGCAGGTGGTGAAAAACTGTTTTTT
CASSPRGAGGEKLFF
>.|TRBJ2-2|.|15|TRBV15
TGTGCCACCAGCAGAGATACCGGGAACACCGGGGAGCTGTTTTTT
CATSRDTGNTGELFF
>TRBD2|TRBJ2-7|.|15|TRBV18
TGTGCCAGCTCACCACCGAGCGGGGGGTTCAACGAGCAGTACTTC
CASSPPSGGFNEQYF
>.|TRBJ1-4|.|16|TRBV6-1
TGTGCCAGCAGTGAAGCGATGGGGGCGGGCAACGAAAAACTGTTTTTT
CASSEAMGAGNEKLFF
>.|TRBJ2-7|.|13|TRBV6-1
TGTGCCAGCAGGGGGGACTCAACATACGAGCAGTACTTC
CASRGDSTYEQYF
>TRBD2|TRBJ2-1|.|17|TRBV5-4
TGTGCCAGCAGCTTGAGATTAGCGGGGAACGACTACAATGAGCAGTTCTTC
CASSLRLAGNDYNEQFF
>TRBD1|TRBJ1-1|.|16|TRBV7-6
TGTGCCAGCAGCCAAGGGACAGGGGTTGTGAACACTGAAGCTTTCTTT
CASSQGTGVVNTEAFF
>TRBD1|TRBJ1-2|.|16|TRBV7-6
TGTGCCAGCAGCCCCCAGGCAGGGGGGTCGGGCTATGGCTACACCTTC
CASSPQAGGSGYGYTF
>.|TRBJ1-5|few|13|TRBV5-8
TGTGCCAGCAGCATCGACAGAAATCAGCCCCAGCATTTT
CASSIDRNQPQHF
>.|TRBJ1-6|.|14|TRBV11-2
TGTGCCAGCAGCTTACAGGCCCGGGGTTCACCCCTCCACTTT
CASSLQARGSPLHF
>.|TRBJ2-6|.|13|TRBV5-6
TGTGCCAGCATCCGGAGCGGGGCCAACGTCCTGACTTTC
CASIRSGANVLTF
>TRBD1|TRBJ1-3|.|14|TRBV9
TGTGCCAGCAGCCCGACAGGGGACGGAAACACCATATATTTT
CASSPTGDGNTIYF
>.|TRBJ1-6|.|14|TRBV7-9
TGTGCCAGCAGCCCCGAAGTAGGGGGTTCACCCCTCCACTTT
CASSPEVGGSPLHF